This record looks at one T cell receptor beta chain sequence and its context. Its antigen is as yet unknown. 60 Vbeta and 13 Jbeta primers were used in PCR. Method: immunoSEQ multiplex PCR; TCRdb's copy keeps in-frame clones and lacks some. The sample lists about 170,000 clones; roughly 78% were seen once. The record originates from a study of cytomegalovirus exposure and HLA in healthy donors. General observations from the study: In presence/absence analyses, roughly uniform sequencing depth across donors was assumed. Both high specificity and high sensitivity reportedly marked the classifier's diagnosis of cytomegalovirus status.

The germline CDR1 and CDR2 sequences are KGHSH and LQKENI. V was shortened by 3 bases and J by 7 bases, with 12 bases between the two germline ends. This CDR3 contains 14 residues. The chain is built from TRBV18 and TRBJ1-4; D is unresolved. The source material was PBMCs. The clonotype originates from a man aged 35 to 55 in good health and CMV-seropositive. CDR3 protein: CASSPNGVGEKLFF. CDR3 coding DNA: TGTGCCAGCTCACCGAACGGGGTTGGTGAAAAACTGTTTTTT.